One sample yielded the 15 T cell receptor beta chains listed below, sequenced in a study of cytomegalovirus exposure and HLA in healthy donors. The PCR made use of 60 Vbeta and 13 Jbeta primers. The repertoire was sequenced with immunoSEQ multiplex PCR; TCRdb's copy has only in-frame clones and lacks some. The repertoire holds roughly 77,000 clones, about 73% seen once, with 3.5% to 4.5% in the top ten. Source material: PBMCs. These receptors came from a man aged 35 to 55 in good health and CMV-seronegative.

The V call is TRBV2, the J call TRBJ2-7; TRBD2 agrees at 13 bases. The germline V gene encodes CDR1 SNHLY and CDR2 FYNNEI. The V gene end was trimmed by 8 bases and the J gene end by 6 bases; junction bases not matched to a gene: 7. The CDR3 extends over 14 amino acids. The CDR3 region is CASGWRTSGSEQYF. Written as DNA, the CDR3 is TGTGCCAGCGGATGGAGGACTAGCGGGAGCGAGCAGTACTTC.

The V call is TRBV2, the J call TRBJ2-7, with D maybe TRBD2 (6 bases). The V gene's germline CDR1 is SNHLY and CDR2 FYNNEI. This CDR3 has 16 residues. The ends were cut back, 6 bases at V and 0 bases at J, with 18 bases in the middle. The CDR3 DNA reads as TGTGCCAGCAGCGCCCGGTCTGAGCGGGTCTCCTACGAGCAGTACTTC. Translated, it gives CASSARSERVSYEQYF.

The chain carries TRBV28 and TRBJ2-5; TRBD1 might be the D (5 bases). Trimming removed 2 bases at V and 6 bases at J, with 13 bases between. Germline V gene data show CDR1 as MDHEN and CDR2 as SYDVKM. This CDR3 is built from 14 residues. The DNA for the CDR3 is TGTGCCAGCAGTTTAGCCCAGGGTGTTAAGACCCAGTACTTC. It yields the protein CASSLAQGVKTQYF. Filled out from reference TRBV28 and TRBJ2-5, the complete variable domain reads DVKVTQSSRYLVKRTGEKVFLECVQDMDHENMFWYRQDPGLGLRLIYFSYDVKMKEKGDIPEGYSVSREKKERFSLILESASTNQTSMYLCASSLAQGVKTQYFGPGTRLLVL.

The sample holds one count of this clone. This chain joins TRBV11-1 and TRBJ2-1; TRBD1 agrees at 8 bases. V lost 5 bases, J lost 4 bases, and 10 bases stayed unmatched. CDR1 is SGHAT, CDR2 FQDESV, per germline (reference sequence). This CDR3 spans 16 amino acids. The CDR3 region is CASSPPGRGHYNEQFF. DNA for the CDR3: TGTGCCAGCAGCCCCCCCGGCAGGGGGCATTACAATGAGCAGTTCTTC.

This clone was found a few times. The chain has TRBV19 and TRBJ2-5; the match to TRBD2 covers 11 bases. Trimming at V came to 3 bases and at J to 4 bases, leaving 4 bases not matched to a gene. The CDR3 covers 15 residues. The germline CDR1 and CDR2 sequences are LNHDA and SQIVND (reference sequence). The CDR3 DNA reads as TGTGCCAGTAGTATCGATAGCGGGAGGGGAGAGACCCAGTACTTC. Amino acid sequence: CASSIDSGRGETQYF.

This chain uses TRBV4-1 with TRBJ2-5; 7 nucleotides line up with TRBD2. CDR3 length: 15 amino acids. J was trimmed by 0 bases and V by 7 bases; bases with no gene match: 8. From germline, CDR1 is MGHRA and CDR2 YSYEKL. CDR3 protein: CASTRDYTYQETQYF. DNA of the CDR3: TGCGCCAGCACAAGGGACTATACGTACCAAGAGACCCAGTACTTC.

In nucleotides, the CDR3 is TGCAGCGTTGAGACGCGGAACTATGGCTACACCTTC. It yields the protein CSVETRNYGYTF. The gene calls are TRBV29-1 and TRBJ1-2; D ambiguous. CDR3 size: 12 residues. Trimming took off 3 bases at V and 2 bases at J, with 7 bases between the two ends. The V gene's germline CDR1 is SQVTM and CDR2 ANQGSEA.

This clone was detected a few times. The chain is built from TRBV9 and TRBJ1-1; unclear D gene. CDR1 and CDR2 (germline): SGDLS, YYNGEE. The CDR3 loop spans 14 amino acids. V was cut by 0 bases and J by 3 bases, with 9 bases left in between. The CDR3 is CASSVGSRDTEAFF. The CDR3 DNA is TGTGCCAGCAGCGTAGGCTCGCGGGACACTGAAGCTTTCTTT.

The chain links TRBV30 to TRBJ1-1; the D gene is possibly TRBD1 (5 bases). This CDR3 spans 14 amino acids. The germline V gene encodes CDR1 GTSNPN and CDR2 SVGIG (reference sequence). Trimming took 4 bases from V and 6 from J, leaving 18 bases between them. CDR3 coding DNA: TGTGCCTGGAATAGGGGCGTTGAGGTCCCTGAAGCTTTCTTT. Its translation: CAWNRGVEVPEAFF.

The J gene is TRBJ2-2, the V gene TRBV6-5, with 14 bases fitting TRBD2. CDR3 length: 15 residues. V dropped 6 bases and J dropped 6; count of bases not matched to a gene: 3. Germline V gene sequence: CDR1 MNHEY, CDR2 SVGAGI. CDR3 protein: CASRRLAGGAGELFF. Here the CDR3 DNA reads TGTGCCAGCAGGAGACTAGCGGGAGGGGCCGGGGAGCTGTTTTTT.

The CDR3 spells CASCSAGMRTEAFF. DNA of the CDR3: TGTGCCAGTTGTTCGGCAGGGATGAGGACTGAAGCTTTCTTT. The chain has TRBV19 and TRBJ1-1; maybe TRBD1 (5 bases). V was pared by 8 bases and J by 5 bases, with 18 bases between. Germline-derived CDR1 and CDR2 are LNHDA and SQIVND (reference sequence). The CDR3 has 14 residues.

CDR3 region: CASSIAGETNYGYTF. The CDR3 DNA follows: TGTGCCAGTAGTATAGCCGGGGAGACTAACTATGGCTACACCTTC. The genes are TRBV19 and TRBJ1-2; no definite D call. Germline-derived CDR1 and CDR2 are LNHDA and SQIVND (reference sequence). Trimming removed 1 base from V and 0 bases from J, with 9 bases in between. The CDR3 length is 15 residues.

The chain links TRBV11-1 to TRBJ2-7; 9 nucleotides agree with TRBD1. Germline V gives CDR1 SGHAT, CDR2 FQDESV (reference sequence). The CDR3 is made up of 16 amino acids. Unmatched junction bases numbered 8, after V lost 3 bases and J lost 2 bases. The CDR3 region is CASSLGDRVSTYEQYF. In DNA form, the CDR3 reads TGTGCCAGCAGCTTGGGGGACAGGGTTTCAACCTACGAGCAGTACTTC.

Only one count was recorded for this clone. Written as DNA, the CDR3 is TGCGCCAGCAGCACTCTCGGGACACAGACCTACGAGCAGTACTTC. Amino acid sequence: CASSTLGTQTYEQYF. The chain is built from TRBV5-1 and TRBJ2-7, with a tentative D call TRBD1 (6 bases). V was pared by 4 bases and J by 2 bases, with 16 bases between. The CDR3 sequence is 15 residues long. Germline V lookup: CDR1 SGHRS, CDR2 YFSETQ.

This chain joins TRBV19 and TRBJ1-1; D is perhaps TRBD1 (6 bases). Trimming removed 6 bases from V and 4 bases from J, with 18 bases in between. Per the germline V gene, CDR1 is LNHDA and CDR2 is SQIVND (reference sequence). The CDR3 loop spans 15 amino acids. The CDR3: CASSLQGPKGTEAFF. The DNA for the CDR3 is TGTGCCAGTAGCTTACAGGGCCCAAAGGGCACTGAAGCTTTCTTT.